The 31 T cell receptor beta chains given below trace back to one sample, sequenced in a study of T cells in Graves' hyperthyroidism and ophthalmopathy. It was RNA transcripts that yielded the amplified TCR beta CDR3 regions. The HTBI primer set was used in a first-round RT-PCR of the TCR CDR3. Each CDR3 protein gets one entry after TCRdb re-called the multiplex PCR reads with MiXCR. The sample holds 360,000 or so distinct CDR3 sequences, 13% to 15% seen once. The source material was blood. The source is a woman aged 55-75 years with Graves' ophthalmopathy.

This clonotype was picked up many times. The rearrangement joins TRBV28 to TRBJ2-1; 15 bases map to TRBD2. J was trimmed by 4 bases and V by 4 bases; bases with no gene match: 5. The germline V gene encodes CDR1 MDHEN and CDR2 SYDVKM. This CDR3 spans 17 amino acids. CDR3 amino acids: CASSSPGLAGGYNEQFF. CDR3 DNA sequence: TGTGCCAGCAGTTCCCCCGGACTAGCGGGAGGGTACAATGAGCAGTTCTTC.

The V and J genes are TRBV24-1 and TRBJ1-5, with D unresolved. Looked up from germline, CDR1 is KGHDR and CDR2 is SFDVKD. This CDR3 contains 13 residues. Trimming took 9 bases from V and 8 from J, leaving 16 bases between them. The DNA for the CDR3 is TGTGCCACCGGTCATCGAGGGAGGGAGCCCCAGCATTTT. Translated: CATGHRGREPQHF.

This clonotype has a count of ten or more. The rearrangement joins TRBV12-3 or TRBV12-4 to TRBJ2-2; perhaps TRBD2 as D (6 bases). Trimming stripped 2 bases from V and 4 bases from J, with 14 bases between. CDR3 size: 16 residues. CDR3 sequence reads: CASSLRGREVTGELFF. CDR3 DNA: TGTGCCAGCAGTTTAAGGGGCAGGGAGGTCACCGGGGAGCTGTTTTTT.

This clonotype appeared many times. The chain combines TRBV28 with TRBJ2-3; D not resolved. CDR1 is MDHEN and CDR2 is SYDVKM in the germline V gene. V gave up 6 bases and J gave up 0 bases, with 13 bases separating them. This CDR3 is 15 amino acids long. The CDR3 nucleotides are TGTGCCAGCAGCCACAGCTTACTGAGCACAGATACGCAGTATTTT. As protein: CASSHSLLSTDTQYF. The variable domain in full, completed from reference TRBV28 and TRBJ2-3, reads DVKVTQSSRYLVKRTGEKVFLECVQDMDHENMFWYRQDPGLGLRLIYFSYDVKMKEKGDIPEGYSVSREKKERFSLILESASTNQTSMYLCASSHSLLSTDTQYFGPGTRLTVL.

Ten or more counts support this clonotype. This chain connects TRBV5-5 to TRBJ2-3, with 7 positions matching TRBD2. This CDR3 is built from 15 residues. CDR1 is SGHKS, CDR2 YYEKEE, per germline (reference sequence). With V trimmed by 1 base and J by 0 bases, 2 bases remained unmatched. For the CDR3, the DNA is TGTGCCAGCAGCTTGACTAGCGCCAGCACAGATACGCAGTATTTT. Protein product: CASSLTSASTDTQYF.

In the case of this clonotype: Likely a read error: the CDR3 ends without its conserved phenylalanine or tryptophan. V gene TRBV7-2 combines with J gene TRBJ2-3; D is unresolved. V was pared by 5 bases and J by 0 bases, with 9 bases between. Germline V gene lookup returns CDR1 SGHTA and CDR2 FQGNSA. This CDR3 contains 14 residues. DNA of the CDR3: TGTGCCAGCAGCCTCCGACCCAGCACAGATACGCAGTATCTT. Translating gives CASSLRPSTDTQYL.

As regards this clonotype: The junction departs from the called germline gene at one end, perhaps through a read error. V is TRBV27 and J is TRBJ2-1; D is unclear. The CDR3 spans 11 residues. Germline CDR1 is MNHEY and CDR2 is SMNVEV (reference sequence). For the CDR3, the DNA is TGTGCCAGCAGAGGCTACAATGAGCAGTCCTTC. Its protein product is CASRGYNEQSF.

This clonotype showed up just a few times. V gene TRBV9 combines with J gene TRBJ2-5; 7 bases fit TRBD1. V was clipped by 0 bases and J by 7 bases; unmatched bases: 6. The germline V gene encodes CDR1 SGDLS and CDR2 YYNGEE. This CDR3 is 14 amino acids long. The CDR3 spells CASSVGGDSATQYF. CDR3 DNA: TGTGCCAGCAGCGTAGGTGGGGACAGTGCGACCCAGTACTTC.

This clonotype was seen more than once but under ten times. The chain joins TRBV4-1 to TRBJ1-2; D uncertain. In germline, CDR1 is MGHRA, CDR2 YSYEKL. This CDR3 comprises 13 residues. The ends were cut back, 1 base at V and 2 bases at J, with 5 bases in the middle. The CDR3, as DNA: TGCGCCAGCAGCCAAGTACAAAACTATGGCTACACCTTC. It translates to CASSQVQNYGYTF.

Ten or more counts support this clonotype. V and J are TRBV11-2 and TRBJ2-5; TRBD1 matches 9 bases. Germline CDR1 is SGHAT and CDR2 is FQNNGV. Trimming took 5 bases from V and 6 from J; bases not matched to a gene: 4. CDR3 length: 13 residues. Here the CDR3 reads CASSTGQGKTQYF. Here the CDR3 DNA reads TGTGCCAGCAGCACCGGACAGGGGAAGACCCAGTACTTC.

The chain employs TRBV7-9 and TRBJ2-7; 7 nucleotides match TRBD1. Trimming removed 5 bases from V and 3 bases from J; junction bases left unmatched: 7. CDR3 size: 14 residues. Germline CDR1 SEHNR, CDR2 FQNEAQ (reference sequence). CDR3: CASSPPTGRYEQYF. The CDR3 DNA is TGTGCCAGCAGCCCCCCGACAGGGCGCTACGAGCAGTACTTC. Full variable domain (missing parts from reference TRBV7-9 and TRBJ2-7): DTGVSQNPRHKITKRGQNVTFRCDPISEHNRLYWYRQTLGQGPEFLTYFQNEAQLEKSRLLSDRFSAERPKGSFSTLEIQRTEQGDSAMYLCASSPPTGRYEQYFGPGTRLTVT.

In its sample, this clonotype was seen a few times. V and J are TRBV20-1 and TRBJ2-3; TRBD2 is a possible D gene (5 bases). V was shortened by 1 base and J by 3 bases, with 14 bases between the two germline ends. From germline, CDR1 is DFQATT and CDR2 SNEGSKA (reference sequence). The CDR3 has 15 residues. CDR3 loop: CSARGMAGWTDTQYF. The DNA of the CDR3 is TGCAGTGCTAGAGGGATGGCGGGTTGGACAGATACGCAGTATTTT.

This clonotype was counted between two and nine times. This chain uses TRBV7-2 with TRBJ2-5; D remains ambiguous. CDR1 and CDR2 (germline): SGHTA, FQGNSA. The CDR3 has 12 residues. V was shortened by 0 bases and J by 7 bases, with 6 bases between the two germline ends. The CDR3 coding sequence is TGTGCCAGCAGCTTAGCGCTCGCGACCCAGTACTTC. Protein sequence: CASSLALATQYF.

Many counts were recorded for this clonotype. The chain links TRBV28 to TRBJ2-7, with a tentative D call TRBD1 (6 bases). Between the trimmed V and J ends, which lost 4 bases and 0 bases, there was a span of 13 bases. The CDR3 runs to 15 residues. The germline gives CDR1 MDHEN, CDR2 SYDVKM. The CDR3 region is CASSSGTSFSYEQYF. Here the CDR3 DNA reads TGTGCCAGCAGTTCCGGGACATCCTTCTCCTACGAGCAGTACTTC.

The table lists this clonotype with many counts. The CDR3 is CAIMAMGSTYEQYF. The CDR3 bases are TGTGCCATCATGGCGATGGGCAGTACTTACGAGCAGTACTTC. J is TRBJ2-7 and V is TRBV10-3; no firm D call. Germline V CDR1 and CDR2: ENHRY, SYGVKD. Trimming stripped 7 bases from V and 4 bases from J, with 17 bases between. The CDR3 has 14 amino acids.

The chain is built from TRBV20-1 and TRBJ1-2; possibly TRBD1 for D (5 bases). In germline, CDR1 is DFQATT, CDR2 SNEGSKA (reference sequence). There are 13 residues in the CDR3. Trimming stripped 1 base from V and 2 bases from J, with 8 bases between. The CDR3: CSARGGLNYGYTF. CDR3 nucleotide sequence: TGCAGTGCTAGAGGGGGCCTCAACTATGGCTACACCTTC.

This clonotype was recorded at least ten times. The rearrangement links TRBV18 to TRBJ1-5; D is ambiguous. V gave up 1 base and J gave up 1 base, with 2 bases separating them. Germline V lookup: CDR1 KGHSH, CDR2 LQKENI. The CDR3 has 13 residues. The CDR3 DNA is TGTGCCAGCTCACCACACAGCAATCAGCCCCAGCATTTT. This encodes CASSPHSNQPQHF.

This clonotype was counted between two and nine times. The chain employs TRBV12-3 or TRBV12-4 and TRBJ2-7; TRBD1 agrees at 7 bases. The CDR3 runs 14 residues. Trimming took 7 bases from V and 3 from J; bases not matched to a gene: 9. CDR3 DNA: TGTGCCAGCACTTCTTCGGGACAGAACTACGAGCAGTACTTC. Residues: CASTSSGQNYEQYF.

This clonotype was seen a handful of times. The chain has TRBV2 and TRBJ2-4; perhaps TRBD1 as D (6 bases). This CDR3 has 16 residues. Per germline, CDR1 SNHLY and CDR2 FYNNEI. With 1 base removed from V and 1 base from J, the gap between germline ends came to 11 bases. The CDR3 sequence is CASSEGGPGAKNIQYF. CDR3 DNA sequence: TGTGCCAGCAGTGAAGGGGGGCCTGGGGCCAAAAACATTCAGTACTTC.

This clonotype showed up many times. V and J are TRBV6-1 and TRBJ2-1, with D unclear. The CDR3 is 13 residues long. With 7 bases removed from V and 5 bases from J, the gap between germline ends came to 12 bases. Germline-derived CDR1 and CDR2 are MNHNS and SASEGT. CDR3 loop: CASTFGGHNEQFF. CDR3 in DNA: TGTGCCAGCACCTTCGGCGGTCACAATGAGCAGTTCTTC.

Points on this clonotype: Given a much more abundant clone one base away, this may be a read error. The V and J genes are TRBV6-4 and TRBJ2-1; D may be TRBD2 (5 bases). Germline V lookup: CDR1 MRHNA, CDR2 SNTAGT. With 3 bases removed from V and 6 bases from J, the gap between germline ends came to 15 bases. This CDR3 spans 15 amino acids. The CDR3 loop is CASSEGGRAVNEQFF. The CDR3 DNA is TGTGCCAGCAGTGAAGGCGGGCGGGCTGTCAATGAGCAGTTCTTC.

This clonotype was counted many times. The chain is built from TRBV11-2 and TRBJ2-7, with 9 bases matching TRBD2. The junction had 5 bases not matched to a gene; V was cut back by 4 bases and J by 4 bases. The CDR3 is 14 residues long. CDR1 is SGHAT and CDR2 is FQNNGV in the germline V gene. The CDR3: CASSWIAGEYEQYF. The CDR3 region has the DNA TGTGCCAGCAGCTGGATAGCGGGAGAGTACGAGCAGTACTTC.

This clonotype has ten or more counts. V usage is TRBV28 and J usage is TRBJ1-1, with 12 bases fitting TRBD1. The germline CDR1 and CDR2 sequences are MDHEN and SYDVKM. V was pared by 6 bases and J by 3 bases, with 8 bases of the junction left unmatched. The CDR3 has 16 amino acids. The CDR3 DNA is TGTGCCAGCAGGAGCCGGGACAGGGGGCCTTACACTGAAGCTTTCTTT. As protein: CASRSRDRGPYTEAFF. Looking up the rest from reference TRBV28 and TRBJ1-1 gives the full variable domain: DVKVTQSSRYLVKRTGEKVFLECVQDMDHENMFWYRQDPGLGLRLIYFSYDVKMKEKGDIPEGYSVSREKKERFSLILESASTNQTSMYLCASRSRDRGPYTEAFFGQGTRLTVV.

This chain uses TRBV12-3 or TRBV12-4 with TRBJ1-4, with unresolved D. The CDR3 sequence is 13 residues long. With 1 base removed from V and 6 bases from J, the gap between germline ends came to 6 bases. The DNA of the CDR3 is TGTGCCAGCAGTTTAGGAGTGGATGAAAAACTGTTTTTT. Its protein is CASSLGVDEKLFF.

This clonotype was detected many times. The chain employs TRBV19 and TRBJ2-1; TRBD1 matches 7 bases. The CDR3 contains 15 residues. V was pared by 5 bases and J by 7 bases, with 11 bases of the junction left unmatched. Germline values: CDR1 LNHDA, CDR2 SQIVND (reference sequence). The CDR3 region is CASSGTVVSANEQFF. CDR3 DNA: TGTGCCAGTAGTGGGACAGTCGTGTCGGCGAATGAGCAGTTCTTC.

This clonotype has a count of ten or more. This chain links TRBV14 with TRBJ2-1; 11 bases match TRBD2. Unmatched junction bases numbered 4, after V lost 4 bases and J lost 5 bases. Germline V lookup: CDR1 SGHDN, CDR2 FVKESK. The CDR3 is 15 residues long. CDR3 nucleotides: TGTGCCAGCAGCCCACTAGCGGGAGCACACAATGAGCAGTTCTTC. Protein sequence: CASSPLAGAHNEQFF.

In this sample, this clonotype turned up many times. The chain uses TRBV27 and TRBJ1-1, with 7 positions matching TRBD1. The CDR3 loop spans 16 amino acids. Germline V lookup: CDR1 MNHEY, CDR2 SMNVEV (reference sequence). After removal of 5 bases from V and 0 bases from J, the junction contained 9 bases not matched to a gene. In DNA, the CDR3 is TGTGCCAGCAGTCTAAGACAGGGCCTGATGAACACTGAAGCTTTCTTT. It translates to CASSLRQGLMNTEAFF.

This clonotype was detected many times. CDR3 loop: CASSPPSGVSYNEQFF. In DNA, the CDR3 is TGTGCCAGCTCACCGCCCTCAGGGGTCTCCTACAATGAGCAGTTCTTC. This chain links TRBV18 with TRBJ2-1; weak D call: TRBD1 (6 bases). Trimming shortened V by 3 bases and J by 0 bases, and 12 bases separated the two germline ends. This CDR3 is built from 16 residues. CDR1 and CDR2 from the germline V gene are KGHSH and LQKENI.

The chain couples TRBV2 to TRBJ2-7; D is perhaps TRBD2 (6 bases). CDR1 is SNHLY, CDR2 FYNNEI, per germline. The CDR3 covers 15 residues. With 6 bases removed from V and 2 bases from J, the gap between germline ends came to 17 bases. CDR3 in DNA: TGTGCCAGCAGCCCGTCGGGAGTAGGGACCTACGAGCAGTACTTC. Its translation is CASSPSGVGTYEQYF.

The table lists this clonotype with many counts. The J gene is TRBJ2-1, the V gene TRBV24-1; 11 positions agree with TRBD2. The CDR3 has 16 amino acids. From germline, CDR1 is KGHDR and CDR2 SFDVKD. With 1 base clipped from V and 5 bases from J, the junction kept 3 bases outside the gene matches. CDR3 amino acids: CATSDLGSGRDNEQFF. CDR3 bases: TGTGCCACCAGTGATTTAGGTAGCGGGAGGGACAATGAGCAGTTCTTC.

This clonotype occurred many times. J is TRBJ2-3 and V is TRBV27; TRBD2 matches 8 bases. CDR1 is MNHEY and CDR2 is SMNVEV in the germline V gene (reference sequence). The CDR3 runs 15 residues. J gave up 4 bases and V 8 bases, and 11 bases lay outside the gene matches. The chain's CDR3 is CASGRAGEPADTQYF. As DNA, the CDR3 is TGTGCCAGCGGCCGAGCGGGAGAGCCCGCAGATACGCAGTATTTT.